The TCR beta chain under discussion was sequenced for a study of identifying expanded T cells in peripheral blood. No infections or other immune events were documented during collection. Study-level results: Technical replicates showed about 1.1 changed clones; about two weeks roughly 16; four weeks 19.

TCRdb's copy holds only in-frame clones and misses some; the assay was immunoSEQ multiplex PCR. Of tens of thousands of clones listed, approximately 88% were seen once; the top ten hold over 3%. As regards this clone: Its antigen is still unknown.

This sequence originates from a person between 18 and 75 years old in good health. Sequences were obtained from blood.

In nucleotides, the CDR3 is TGTGCCAGCAGCCCCTTCCGGGGAGTGGGCACTGAAGCTTTCTTT. Its translation: CASSPFRGVGTEAFF. The rearrangement links TRBV11-1 to TRBJ1-1; D ambiguous. The CDR3 has 15 amino acids. Germline V gene data show CDR1 as SGHAT and CDR2 as FQDESV (reference sequence). The V gene lost 5 bases and the J gene lost 4 bases, with 17 bases spanning the gap.